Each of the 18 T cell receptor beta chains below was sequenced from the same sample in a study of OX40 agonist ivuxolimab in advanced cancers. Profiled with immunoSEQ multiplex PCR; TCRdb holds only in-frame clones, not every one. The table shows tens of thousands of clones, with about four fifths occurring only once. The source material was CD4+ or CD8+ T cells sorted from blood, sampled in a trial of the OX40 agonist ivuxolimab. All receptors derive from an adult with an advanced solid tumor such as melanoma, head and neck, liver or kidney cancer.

The CDR3 coding sequence is TGTGCCAGCAGTCCTGGGGAGAACACTGAAGCTTTCTTT. Translation gives CASSPGENTEAFF. V usage is TRBV27 and J usage is TRBJ1-1; D is unclear. Looked up from germline, CDR1 is MNHEY and CDR2 is SMNVEV (reference sequence). There are 13 residues in the CDR3. V gave up 5 bases and J gave up 1 base, with 8 bases separating them.

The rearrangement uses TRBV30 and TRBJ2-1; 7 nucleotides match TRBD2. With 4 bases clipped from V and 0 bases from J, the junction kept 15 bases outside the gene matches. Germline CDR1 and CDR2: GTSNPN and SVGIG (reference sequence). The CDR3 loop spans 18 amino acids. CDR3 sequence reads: CAWTVPGLPSSSYNEQFF. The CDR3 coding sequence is TGTGCCTGGACCGTTCCGGGACTACCCTCGAGCTCCTACAATGAGCAGTTCTTC.

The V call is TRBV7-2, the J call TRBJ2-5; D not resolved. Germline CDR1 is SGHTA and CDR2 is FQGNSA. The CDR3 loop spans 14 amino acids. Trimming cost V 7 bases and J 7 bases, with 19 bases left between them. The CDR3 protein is CASTLSSAHRTQYF. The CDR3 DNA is TGTGCCAGCACCCTAAGCAGTGCCCACAGGACCCAGTACTTC.

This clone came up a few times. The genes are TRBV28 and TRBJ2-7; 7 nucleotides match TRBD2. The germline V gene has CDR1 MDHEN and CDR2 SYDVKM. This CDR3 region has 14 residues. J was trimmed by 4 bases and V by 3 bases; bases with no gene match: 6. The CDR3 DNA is TGTGCCAGCAGTTTCATCGGGGGGTCGTACGAGCAGTACTTC. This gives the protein CASSFIGGSYEQYF. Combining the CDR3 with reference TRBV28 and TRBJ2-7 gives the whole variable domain DVKVTQSSRYLVKRTGEKVFLECVQDMDHENMFWYRQDPGLGLRLIYFSYDVKMKEKGDIPEGYSVSREKKERFSLILESASTNQTSMYLCASSFIGGSYEQYFGPGTRLTVT.

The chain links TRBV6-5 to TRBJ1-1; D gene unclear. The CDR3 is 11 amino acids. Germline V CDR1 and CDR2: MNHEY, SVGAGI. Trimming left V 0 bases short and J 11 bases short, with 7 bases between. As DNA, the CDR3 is TGTGCCAGCAGTTACTCGATCGAGGCTTTCTTT. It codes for CASSYSIEAFF.

The CDR3 spells CASSSPALGANVLTF. The CDR3 bases are TGTGCCAGCAGTTCCCCGGCTCTGGGGGCCAACGTCCTGACTTTC. The V call is TRBV27, the J call TRBJ2-6; D call uncertain. Per germline, CDR1 MNHEY and CDR2 SMNVEV (reference sequence). CDR3 size: 15 residues. The ends were cut back, 4 bases at V and 4 bases at J, with 11 bases in the middle. Complete variable domain (other parts from reference TRBV27 and TRBJ2-6): EAQVTQNPRYLITVTGKKLTVTCSQNMNHEYMSWYRQDPGLGLRQIYYSMNVEVTDKGDVPEGYKVSRKEKRNFPLILESPSPNQTSLYFCASSSPALGANVLTFGAGSRLTVL.

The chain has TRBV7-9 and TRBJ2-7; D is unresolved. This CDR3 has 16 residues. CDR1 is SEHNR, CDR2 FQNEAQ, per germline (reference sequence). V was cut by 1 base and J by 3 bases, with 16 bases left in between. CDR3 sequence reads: CASSLVDRPKGYEQYF. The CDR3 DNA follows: TGTGCCAGCAGCTTAGTTGATCGGCCCAAGGGCTACGAGCAGTACTTC. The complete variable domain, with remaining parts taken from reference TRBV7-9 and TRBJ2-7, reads DTGVSQNPRHKITKRGQNVTFRCDPISEHNRLYWYRQTLGQGPEFLTYFQNEAQLEKSRLLSDRFSAERPKGSFSTLEIQRTEQGDSAMYLCASSLVDRPKGYEQYFGPGTRLTVT.

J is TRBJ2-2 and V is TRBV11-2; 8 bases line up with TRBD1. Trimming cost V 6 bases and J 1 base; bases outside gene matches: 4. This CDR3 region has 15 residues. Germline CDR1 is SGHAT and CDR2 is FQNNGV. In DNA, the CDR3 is TGTGCCAGCAGGGGACAGGTTATGAACACCGGGGAGCTGTTTTTT. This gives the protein CASRGQVMNTGELFF.

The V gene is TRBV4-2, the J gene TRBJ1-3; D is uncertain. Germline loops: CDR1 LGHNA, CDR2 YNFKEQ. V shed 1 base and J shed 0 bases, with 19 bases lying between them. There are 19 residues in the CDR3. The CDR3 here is CASSQVDLSRLLSGNTIYF. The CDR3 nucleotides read TGTGCCAGCAGCCAAGTAGATCTCAGCCGGCTCCTCTCTGGAAACACCATATATTTT.

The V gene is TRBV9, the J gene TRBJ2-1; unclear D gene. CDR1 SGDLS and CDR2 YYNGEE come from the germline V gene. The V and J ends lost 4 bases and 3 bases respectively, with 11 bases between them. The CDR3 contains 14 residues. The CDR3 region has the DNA TGTGCCAGCAGCCCTAGGCGGCTCTACAATGAGCAGTTCTTC. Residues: CASSPRRLYNEQFF.

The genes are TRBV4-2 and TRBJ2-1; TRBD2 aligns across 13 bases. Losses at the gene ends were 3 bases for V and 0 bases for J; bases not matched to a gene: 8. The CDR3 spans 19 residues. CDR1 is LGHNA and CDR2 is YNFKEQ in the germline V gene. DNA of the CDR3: TGTGCCAGCAGCCATTCTGGGACTAGCGGGGACCTCTCCTACAATGAGCAGTTCTTC. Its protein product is CASSHSGTSGDLSYNEQFF.

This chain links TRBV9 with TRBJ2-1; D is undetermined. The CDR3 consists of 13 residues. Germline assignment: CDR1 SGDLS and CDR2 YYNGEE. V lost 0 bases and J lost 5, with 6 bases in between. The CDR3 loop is CASSVVTDNEQFF. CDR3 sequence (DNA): TGTGCCAGCAGCGTAGTAACTGACAATGAGCAGTTCTTC.

The CDR3 sequence is CATSRAGTPAHF. CDR3 nucleotide sequence: TGTGCCACCAGCAGAGCCGGGACCCCCGCACATTTT. The V gene is TRBV15, the J gene TRBJ1-5; maybe TRBD1 (5 bases). The CDR3 spans 12 residues. V lost 1 base and J lost 16, with 14 bases in between. Germline V CDR1 and CDR2: LNHNV, YYDKDF (reference sequence).

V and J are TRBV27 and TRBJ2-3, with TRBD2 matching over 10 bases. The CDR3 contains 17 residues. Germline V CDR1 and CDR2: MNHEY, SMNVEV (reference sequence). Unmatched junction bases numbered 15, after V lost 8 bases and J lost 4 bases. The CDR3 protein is CASGSILAGEGADTQYF. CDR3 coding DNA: TGTGCCAGCGGATCAATCCTAGCGGGAGAGGGGGCAGATACGCAGTATTTT.

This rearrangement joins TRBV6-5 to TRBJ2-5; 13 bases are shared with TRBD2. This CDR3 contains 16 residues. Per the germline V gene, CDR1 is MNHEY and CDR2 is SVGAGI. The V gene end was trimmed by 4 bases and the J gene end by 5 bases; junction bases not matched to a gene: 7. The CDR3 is CASSFGLAGDPETQYF. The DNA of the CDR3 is TGTGCCAGCAGTTTCGGACTAGCGGGAGACCCCGAGACCCAGTACTTC.

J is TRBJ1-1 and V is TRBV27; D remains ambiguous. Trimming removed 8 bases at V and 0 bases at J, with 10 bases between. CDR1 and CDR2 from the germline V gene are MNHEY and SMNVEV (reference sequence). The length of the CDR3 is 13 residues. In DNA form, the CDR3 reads TGTGCCAGCGGAAAACACATGAACACTGAAGCTTTCTTT. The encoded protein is CASGKHMNTEAFF.

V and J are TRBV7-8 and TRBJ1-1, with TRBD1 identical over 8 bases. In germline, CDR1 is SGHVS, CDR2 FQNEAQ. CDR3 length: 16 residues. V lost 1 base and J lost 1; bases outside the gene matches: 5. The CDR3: CASSLGGQGGNTEAFF. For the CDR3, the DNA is TGTGCCAGCAGCTTAGGAGGACAGGGCGGGAACACTGAAGCTTTCTTT.

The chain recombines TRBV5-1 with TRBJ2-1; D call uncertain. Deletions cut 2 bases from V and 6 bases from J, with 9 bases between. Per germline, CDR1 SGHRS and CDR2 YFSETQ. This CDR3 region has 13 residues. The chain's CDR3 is CASSFDTGNEQFF. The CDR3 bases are TGCGCCAGCAGCTTCGACACCGGCAATGAGCAGTTCTTC.